A single T cell receptor beta chain is shown here with its context. Generated by immunoSEQ multiplex PCR, the TCRdb table keeps only in-frame clones and is missing some. This sample has roughly 150,000 clones, with 85% found just once. The trim removed 5 bases at V and 5 bases at J, leaving 8 bases unmatched. CDR1 LNHNV and CDR2 YYDKDF come from the germline V gene (reference sequence). This CDR3 spans 15 amino acids. This record belongs to a study of blood T cell repertoires in COVID-19. For the study at large: COVID-19 samples, acute and convalescent, were from the United States, Italy and Spain. T cells, B-cell-depleted T cells, or PBMCs supplied cDNA or gDNA.

This TCR derives from a woman over 75 with COVID-19, enrolled during active disease. The rearrangement links TRBV15 to TRBJ1-4, with TRBD1 identical over 7 bases. The sample consisted of peripheral blood. The CDR3, as DNA: TGTGCCACCAGCGACCCGGGACAGAGCAATGAAAAACTGTTTTTT. This translates into CATSDPGQSNEKLFF.